Reported below is one TCR beta chain. Trimming stripped 4 bases from V and 3 bases from J, with 8 bases between. The CDR3 is 13 amino acids. Germline V gene sequence: CDR1 SGHDN, CDR2 FVKESK. This sample was taken from a study of blood T cell repertoires in COVID-19. The assay was immunoSEQ multiplex PCR, and TCRdb's table has in-frame clones only and misses some. The profile shows approximately 300,000 clones, about 89% of them singletons. This TCR was sampled from a man in his 60s who had recovered from COVID-19. The sequenced sample was PBMCs or T cells enriched from blood (not recorded which). V gene TRBV14 combines with J gene TRBJ2-3, with no clear D. The CDR3 region is CASSLSLTDTQYF. DNA for the CDR3: TGTGCCAGCAGCCTATCTCTTACAGATACGCAGTATTTT.